The present T cell receptor beta chain was sequenced within a study of blood T cell repertoires in COVID-19. As for the study in general: PBMCs, B-cell-depleted T cells, or T cells provided the cDNA or gDNA that made up the material.

The CDR3 is 15 residues long. The V gene's germline CDR1 is SGHRS and CDR2 YFSETQ. The J segment lost 1 base and the V segment lost 4 bases, leaving 6 bases of the junction unmatched. Assay used: immunoSEQ multiplex PCR; TCRdb lists only in-frame clones, some missing. In the table there are hundreds of thousands of clones, almost 90% of which are singletons. This clonotype was obtained from a woman in her 70s with COVID-19, enrolled during active disease. Sequenced sample: peripheral blood. The gene calls are TRBV5-1 and TRBJ2-3; 7 bases are a match to TRBD2. The CDR3 nucleotides are TGCGCCAGCAGCCCGACTAGCCCAGGCACAGATACGCAGTATTTT. As protein: CASSPTSPGTDTQYF.